The 21 T cell receptor beta chains below were found in one sample sequenced in a study of T cell clonotyping in hematopoietic cell transplantation. The repertoire was sequenced with immunoSEQ multiplex PCR; TCRdb's copy has only in-frame clones and lacks some. Of 8,400 or so clones listed, about 70% are singletons. This material consisted of peripheral blood mononuclear cells, taken 100 days after allogeneic stem cell transplant. The origin of the receptors is a male patient aged 60-70 years who had an allogeneic stem cell transplant from an unrelated donor, so the T cells may come from the graft donor. Some clones in this sample may be carry-over from other donors' samples.

The V and J genes are TRBV7-2 and TRBJ1-5, with a weak D call TRBD1 (5 bases). The V and J ends lost 5 bases and 1 base respectively, with 12 bases between them. This CDR3 has 15 amino acids. CDR1 is SGHTA, CDR2 FQGNSA, per germline. The chain's CDR3 is CASSEGLESNQPQHF. The CDR3 DNA sequence: TGTGCCAGCAGCGAGGGACTTGAGAGCAATCAGCCCCAGCATTTT.

The V and J genes are TRBV7-6 and TRBJ1-4; 11 nucleotides match TRBD1. V lost 5 bases and J lost 7; bases outside the gene matches: 12. The CDR3 is made up of 17 amino acids. The germline CDR1 and CDR2 sequences are SGHVS and FNYEAQ. The CDR3 here is CASSPGVGTGGTEKLFF. In nucleotides, the CDR3 is TGTGCCAGCAGCCCCGGGGTGGGGACAGGGGGGACTGAAAAACTGTTTTTT.

This clone showed up just once. Here the CDR3 DNA reads TGTGCCAGCAAGAGTTTTAACTATGGCTACACCTTC. This codes for CASKSFNYGYTF. The rearrangement links TRBV6-5 to TRBJ1-2, with unresolved D. Trimming stripped 7 bases from V and 1 base from J, with 7 bases between. Germline CDR1 is MNHEY and CDR2 is SVGAGI. This CDR3 has 12 amino acids.

The rearrangement uses TRBV28 and TRBJ1-6; TRBD1 might be the D (5 bases). In germline, CDR1 is MDHEN, CDR2 SYDVKM. This CDR3 has 14 amino acids. Trimming took 3 bases from V and 10 from J, leaving 13 bases between them. The CDR3 here is CASSLGGRVSPLHF. CDR3 in DNA: TGTGCCAGCAGTTTGGGGGGGAGGGTGTCACCCCTCCACTTT.

This chain joins TRBV4-2 and TRBJ2-7; 9 nucleotides align to TRBD1. Germline V lookup: CDR1 LGHNA, CDR2 YNFKEQ. The CDR3 is 14 residues long. The V segment lost 6 bases and the J segment 5 bases; nucleotides outside the gene matches: 8. The CDR3: CASSSTGGRDEQYF. The DNA for the CDR3 is TGTGCCAGCAGTTCGACAGGGGGTAGAGACGAGCAGTACTTC.

V gene TRBV5-4 combines with J gene TRBJ2-5, with 7 bases matching TRBD2. The CDR3 contains 16 residues. J gave up 0 bases and V 0 bases, and 5 bases lay outside the gene matches. In germline, CDR1 is SGHNT, CDR2 YYREEE (reference sequence). CDR3 bases: TGTGCCAGCAGCTTGGGGCTAGCGGCGTACCAAGAGACCCAGTACTTC. Encoded protein: CASSLGLAAYQETQYF.

V gene TRBV28 combines with J gene TRBJ1-5, with D perhaps TRBD1 (6 bases). Germline values: CDR1 MDHEN, CDR2 SYDVKM. This CDR3 region has 17 residues. Between the trimmed V and J ends, which lost 6 bases and 1 base, there was a span of 19 bases. The CDR3 protein is CASRVVGGGGSNQPQHF. The CDR3 DNA reads TGTGCCAGCAGAGTCGTAGGAGGGGGTGGGAGCAATCAGCCCCAGCATTTT.

V is TRBV18 and J is TRBJ2-7, with unresolved D. The CDR3 is 11 residues long. Germline assignment: CDR1 KGHSH and CDR2 LQKENI. Trimming took 6 bases from V and 3 from J, leaving 6 bases between them. CDR3 bases: TGTGCCAGCTCCGCTGACTACGAGCAGTACTTC. This gives the protein CASSADYEQYF.

The CDR3 DNA sequence: TGTGCCAGCAGTTTTTCAGGGGGTCTAAACGAGCAGTACTTC. Encoded protein: CASSFSGGLNEQYF. V usage is TRBV27 and J usage is TRBJ2-7; 7 nucleotides line up with TRBD1. Losses at the gene ends were 3 bases for V and 5 bases for J; bases not matched to a gene: 7. The CDR3 covers 14 residues. Germline V CDR1 and CDR2: MNHEY, SMNVEV (reference sequence).

About this clone itself: The sample holds other DNA sequences that translate to the same CDR3. The genes are TRBV11-2 and TRBJ2-7, with no clear D. Trimming stripped 5 bases from V and 2 bases from J, with 7 bases between. Germline V gene data show CDR1 as SGHAT and CDR2 as FQNNGV. This CDR3 is 12 amino acids long. CDR3 sequence (DNA): TGTGCCAGCAGCCCTCGGCCCTACGAGCAGTACTTC. Protein sequence: CASSPRPYEQYF.

The chain recombines TRBV5-1 with TRBJ2-7; 9 nucleotides line up with TRBD1. V was clipped by 2 bases and J by 8 bases; unmatched bases: 5. CDR1 is SGHRS and CDR2 is YFSETQ in the germline V gene. This CDR3 has 13 residues. Here the CDR3 DNA reads TGCGCCAGCAGCTTAAAACAGGGGGCCCAGCAGTACTTC. Its translation is CASSLKQGAQQYF.

The V call is TRBV2, the J call TRBJ1-1; D remains unclear. Per the germline V gene, CDR1 is SNHLY and CDR2 is FYNNEI. V was shortened by 5 bases and J by 5 bases, with 9 bases between the two germline ends. The CDR3 runs to 12 residues. Here the CDR3 DNA reads TGTGCCAGCAGTCTAGGGAAGACTGAAGCTTTCTTT. Its protein is CASSLGKTEAFF.

In its sample, this clone ranks as medium-sized. The rearrangement joins TRBV5-4 to TRBJ1-6; unclear D gene. There are 12 residues in the CDR3. V was cut by 10 bases and J by 9 bases, with 14 bases left in between. Germline V gives CDR1 SGHNT, CDR2 YYREEE (reference sequence). The CDR3 DNA sequence: TGTGCCTATGAGGTGGAAGGTTCACCCCTCCACTTT. Translated, it gives CAYEVEGSPLHF. Together with reference TRBV5-4 and TRBJ1-6, the CDR3 gives the full variable domain: ETGVTQSPTHLIKTRGQQVTLRCSSQSGHNTVSWYQQALGQGPQFIFQYYREEENGRGNFPPRFSGLQFPNYSSELNVNALELDDSALYLCAYEVEGSPLHFGNGTRLTVT.

The rearrangement joins TRBV30 to TRBJ1-2; a weak D match, TRBD1 (5 bases). The CDR3 covers 11 residues. Germline lookup yields CDR1 GTSNPN and CDR2 SVGIG (reference sequence). V was cut by 8 bases and J by 4 bases, with 11 bases left in between. CDR3 DNA: TGTGCCCATGGGACCGGCTATGGCTACACCTTC. As protein: CAHGTGYGYTF.

The V call is TRBV7-8, the J call TRBJ2-5; 9 positions match TRBD2. The better agreement between TRBJ2-7 and the DNA end casts doubt on the J call. Germline V gene sequence: CDR1 SGHVS, CDR2 FQNEAQ. The CDR3 covers 14 residues. CDR3 loop: CASTPRGGGYEQYF. CDR3 sequence (DNA): TGTGCCAGCACCCCGCGGGGGGGTGGTTACGAGCAGTACTTC.

This clone rates as medium-sized. The chain couples TRBV6-1 to TRBJ1-1, with a possible D match to TRBD1 (5 bases). The CDR3 is 13 amino acids. CDR1 and CDR2 from the germline V gene are MNHNS and SASEGT. With 11 bases removed from V and 4 bases from J, the gap between germline ends came to 17 bases. The CDR3 sequence: CALLGPGGTEAFF. The CDR3, as DNA: TGTGCCCTTCTGGGACCCGGGGGCACTGAAGCTTTCTTT.

The chain combines TRBV12-5 with TRBJ1-2, with D maybe TRBD1 (5 bases). Germline V lookup: CDR1 LGHNT, CDR2 FRNRAP. The CDR3 is 13 residues long. V was cut by 11 bases and J by 7 bases, with 20 bases left in between. The CDR3 spells CAARGREVGGYTF. DNA for the CDR3: TGTGCTGCTAGGGGCAGGGAGGTTGGTGGCTACACCTTC. Filled out from reference TRBV12-5 and TRBJ1-2, the complete variable domain reads DARVTQTPRHKVTEMGQEVTMRCQPILGHNTVFWYRQTMMQGLELLAYFRNRAPLDDSGMPKDRFSAEMPDATLATLKIQPSEPRDSAVYFCAARGREVGGYTFGSGTRLTVV.

V is TRBV20-1 and J is TRBJ2-5, with D unresolved. V was cut by 6 bases and J by 1 base, with 3 bases left in between. Germline CDR1 and CDR2: DFQATT and SNEGSKA (reference sequence). The CDR3 covers 10 residues. The CDR3 loop is CSATQETQYF. CDR3 nucleotide sequence: TGCAGTGCAACCCAAGAGACCCAGTACTTC.

This chain uses TRBV19 with TRBJ2-2, with D possibly being TRBD1 (6 bases). From germline, CDR1 is LNHDA and CDR2 SQIVND (reference sequence). Trimming took off 8 bases at V and 3 bases at J, with 16 bases between the two ends. The CDR3 sequence is 15 residues long. Here the CDR3 DNA reads TGTGCCAGTCACAGGGTCCTTCGAGACACCGGGGAGCTGTTTTTT. Protein product: CASHRVLRDTGELFF. Complete variable domain (other parts from reference TRBV19 and TRBJ2-2): DGGITQSPKYLFRKEGQNVTLSCEQNLNHDAMYWYRQDPGQGLRLIYYSQIVNDFQKGDIAEGYSVSREKKESFPLTVTSAQKNPTAFYLCASHRVLRDTGELFFGEGSRLTVL.

CDR3 region: CSVGAVEGYTF. CDR3 DNA: TGCAGCGTGGGAGCAGTGGAGGGCTACACCTTC. The chain couples TRBV29-1 to TRBJ1-2; D gene ambiguous. CDR3 length: 11 amino acids. V was clipped by 6 bases and J by 8 bases, with 13 bases between them. Germline V gene lookup returns CDR1 SQVTM and CDR2 ANQGSEA.

In its sample, this clone ranks as medium-sized. The V and J genes are TRBV9 and TRBJ2-5; D not resolved. The CDR3 loop spans 13 amino acids. Germline V CDR1 and CDR2: SGDLS, YYNGEE. The V and J ends lost 2 bases and 2 bases respectively, with 7 bases between them. The CDR3 sequence: CASSVSPQETQYF. In nucleotides, the CDR3 is TGTGCCAGCAGCGTGTCCCCTCAAGAGACCCAGTACTTC.